These T cell receptor beta chains were read from a single sample in a study of shared clonotypes between healthy human individuals. Sequenced by immunoSEQ multiplex PCR; TCRdb stores in-frame clones only, minus some. The data show 2 million to 2.5 million clones, more than 90% seen once. Sequenced input: naive CD4+ T cells sorted from blood. The receptors originated from a man aged 18 to 29 in good health. Each CDR3 is given without its conserved first and last residue. D genes are given only for firm matches.

V gene,D gene,CDR3 protein
TRBV19,TRBD2,ASSPRGSGSRDTQY
TRBV6-1,TRBD1,ASRSRDRENSPLH
TRBV7-9,TRBD2,ASSLSGGVQETQY
TRBV6-6,NA,ASSYRQNYGYT
TRBV30,NA,AWSRKVLDGDTQY
TRBV6-6,NA,ASRDLYEQY
TRBV4-1,NA,ASSQGGSSYNEQF
TRBV7-2,NA,ASSPRWSSGPESQY
TRBV28,NA,ASSSPVWVSNQPQH
TRBV7-8,NA,ASSLDYPATEAF
TRBV11-3,TRBD1,ASSLGGGLETQY
TRBV29-1,NA,SVGHGDGYT
TRBV5-3,TRBD2,ARSLLGLAGTAAPNEQF
TRBV6-4,NA,ASRKTPGAYEQY
TRBV7-8,TRBD2,ASSFATSGGRNEQF
TRBV5-1,NA,ASSLASYNEQF
TRBV5-4,NA,ASSMDRPTDTQY
TRBV6-1,NA,ASIYGVGVSYEQY
TRBV4-2,TRBD2,ASSRGLAGELPSTDTQY
TRBV7-2,NA,ASSPRDFTEKLF
TRBV6-5,NA,ASRESSSYNSPLH
TRBV6-1,NA,ASIFSRSNTGELF
TRBV30,NA,AWSVRGGDNEQF
TRBV6-6,NA,ASRVAGTDTQY
TRBV19,NA,ASSPRTVMNTEAF
TRBV30,NA,AWSGTEGRTGQY
TRBV6-5,NA,ASSRDGNTEAF
TRBV19,TRBD1,ASSMTGGIYEQY
TRBV7-9,TRBD1,ASSLGTGNQPQH
TRBV29-1,NA,SVVRDSAGTKVAQY
TRBV29-1,NA,SVSFTGYEQY
TRBV30,NA,AWSTRGGAEKRNEQF
TRBV6-5,NA,ASSRHNTGELF
TRBV29-1,NA,SVEHRLVSKETQY
TRBV11-3,NA,ASSSAAGTQY
TRBV2,TRBD2,ASSVGLARRGEQY
TRBV30,TRBD1,AWAGQGPSPLH
TRBV6-5,NA,ASSFDRMTDTQY
TRBV7-2,NA,ASSLDRGEYEQY
TRBV7-8,TRBD2,ASSLLAGIYEQY
TRBV7-9,TRBD2,ASSLTKAGFTGELF
TRBV5-1,TRBD1,ASSGTGKGANVLT
TRBV7-2,NA,ASSLSRGKNGYT
TRBV10-3,NA,AISSGSSYEQY
TRBV6-5,TRBD1,ASSYYAGTENSPLH
TRBV4-3,NA,ASSQVGGLEQY
TRBV7-9,NA,ASSPGGGIYNSPLH
TRBV5-1,TRBD2,ASSPTSGTYEQY
TRBV11-3,NA,ASSRSSYNEQF
TRBV5-1,TRBD2,ASTDGGAGAEQY
TRBV20-1,NA,SAIVVGYT
TRBV5-1,TRBD1,ASSFTGTGAEQY
TRBV2,NA,ASSEQSYEQY
TRBV2,NA,ATTSGGLGNNSPLH
TRBV5-1,TRBD2,ASSPGGQETQY
TRBV18,NA,ASSRPSGNTIY
TRBV15,TRBD1,ATSRNRQGNTEAF